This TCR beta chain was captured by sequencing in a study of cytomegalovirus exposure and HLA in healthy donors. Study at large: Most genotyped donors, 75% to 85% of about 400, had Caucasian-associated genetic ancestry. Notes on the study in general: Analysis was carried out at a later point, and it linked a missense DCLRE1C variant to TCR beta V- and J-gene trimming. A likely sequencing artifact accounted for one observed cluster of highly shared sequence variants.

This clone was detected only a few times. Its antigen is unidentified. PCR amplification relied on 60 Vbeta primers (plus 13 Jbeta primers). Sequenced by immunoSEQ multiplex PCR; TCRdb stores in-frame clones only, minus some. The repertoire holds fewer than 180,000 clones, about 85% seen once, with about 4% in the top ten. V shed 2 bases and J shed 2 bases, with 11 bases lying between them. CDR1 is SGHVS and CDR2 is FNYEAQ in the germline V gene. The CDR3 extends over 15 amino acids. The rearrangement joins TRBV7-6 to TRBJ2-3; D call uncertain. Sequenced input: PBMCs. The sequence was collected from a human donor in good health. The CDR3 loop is CASSLYQISTDTQYF. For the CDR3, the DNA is TGTGCCAGCAGCTTATACCAGATCTCCACAGATACGCAGTATTTT.